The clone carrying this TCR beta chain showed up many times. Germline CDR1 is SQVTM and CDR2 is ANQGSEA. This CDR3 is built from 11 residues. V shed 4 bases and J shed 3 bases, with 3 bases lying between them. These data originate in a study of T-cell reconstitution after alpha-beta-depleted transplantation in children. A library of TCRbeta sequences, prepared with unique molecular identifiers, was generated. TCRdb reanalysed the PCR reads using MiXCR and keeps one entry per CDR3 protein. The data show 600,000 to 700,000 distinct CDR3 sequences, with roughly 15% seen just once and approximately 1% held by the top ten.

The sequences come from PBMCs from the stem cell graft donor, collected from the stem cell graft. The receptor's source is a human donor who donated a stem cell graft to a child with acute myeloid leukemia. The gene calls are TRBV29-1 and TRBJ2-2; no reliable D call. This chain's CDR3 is CSVADTGELFF. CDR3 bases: TGCAGCGTTGCGGACACCGGGGAGCTGTTTTTT.